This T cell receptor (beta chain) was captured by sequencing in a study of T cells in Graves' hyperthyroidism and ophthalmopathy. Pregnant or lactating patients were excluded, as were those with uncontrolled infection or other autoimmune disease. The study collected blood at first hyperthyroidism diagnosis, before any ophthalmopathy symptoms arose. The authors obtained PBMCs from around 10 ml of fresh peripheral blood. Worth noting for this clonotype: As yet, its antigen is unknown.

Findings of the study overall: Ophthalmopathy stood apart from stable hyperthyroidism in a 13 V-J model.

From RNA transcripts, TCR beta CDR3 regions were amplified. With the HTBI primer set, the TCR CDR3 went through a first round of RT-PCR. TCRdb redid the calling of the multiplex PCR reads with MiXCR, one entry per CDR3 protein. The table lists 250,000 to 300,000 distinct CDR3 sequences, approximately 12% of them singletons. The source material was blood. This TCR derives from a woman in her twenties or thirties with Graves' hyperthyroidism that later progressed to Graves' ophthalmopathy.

In DNA, the CDR3 is TGTGCCAGCAGTTTAATCAGTGAGCAGTTCTTC. Amino acids: CASSLISEQFF. V usage is TRBV12-3 or TRBV12-4 and J usage is TRBJ2-1; no reliable D call. V lost 2 bases and J 9 bases, leaving 5 bases between the germline ends. There are 11 residues in the CDR3.